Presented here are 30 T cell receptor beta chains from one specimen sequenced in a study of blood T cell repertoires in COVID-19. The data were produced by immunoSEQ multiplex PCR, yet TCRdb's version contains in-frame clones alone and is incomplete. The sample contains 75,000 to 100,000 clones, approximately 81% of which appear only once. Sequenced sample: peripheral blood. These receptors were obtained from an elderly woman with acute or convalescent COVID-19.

Written as DNA, the CDR3 is TGTGCCAGCAGTTTCCAGACAGGGAGTGGTCAGCCCCAGCATTTT. Protein sequence: CASSFQTGSGQPQHF. V gene TRBV6-2 or TRBV6-3 combines with J gene TRBJ1-5, with TRBD1 matching over 7 bases. Germline-derived CDR1 and CDR2 are MNHEY and SVGEGT. CDR3 length: 15 amino acids. V was pared by 4 bases and J by 6 bases, with 9 bases of the junction left unmatched.

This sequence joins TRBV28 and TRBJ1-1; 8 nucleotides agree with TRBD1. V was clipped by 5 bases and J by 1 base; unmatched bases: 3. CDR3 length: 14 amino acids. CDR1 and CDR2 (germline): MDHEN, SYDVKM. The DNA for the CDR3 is TGTGCCAGCAGTGAACAGGGGGGGAACACTGAAGCTTTCTTT. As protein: CASSEQGGNTEAFF.

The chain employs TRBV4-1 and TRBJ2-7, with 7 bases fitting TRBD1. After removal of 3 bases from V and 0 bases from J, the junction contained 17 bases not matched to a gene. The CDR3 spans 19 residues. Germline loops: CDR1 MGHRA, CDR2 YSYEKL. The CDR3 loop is CASSQVAGVPGQISYEQYF. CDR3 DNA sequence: TGCGCCAGCAGCCAGGTCGCCGGGGTGCCGGGACAGATCTCCTACGAGCAGTACTTC.

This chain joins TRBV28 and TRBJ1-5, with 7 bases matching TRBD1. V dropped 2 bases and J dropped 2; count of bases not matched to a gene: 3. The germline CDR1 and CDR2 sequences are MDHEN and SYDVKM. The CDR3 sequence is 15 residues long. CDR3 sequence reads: CASSLEGAGNQPQHF. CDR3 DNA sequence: TGTGCCAGCAGTTTAGAGGGGGCTGGCAATCAGCCCCAGCATTTT.

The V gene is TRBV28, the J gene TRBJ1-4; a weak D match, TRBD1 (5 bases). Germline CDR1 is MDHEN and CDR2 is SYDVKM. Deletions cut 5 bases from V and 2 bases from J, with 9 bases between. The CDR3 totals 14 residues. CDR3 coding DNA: TGTGCCAGCAGTATCAGACAGACTAATGAAAAACTGTTTTTT. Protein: CASSIRQTNEKLFF.

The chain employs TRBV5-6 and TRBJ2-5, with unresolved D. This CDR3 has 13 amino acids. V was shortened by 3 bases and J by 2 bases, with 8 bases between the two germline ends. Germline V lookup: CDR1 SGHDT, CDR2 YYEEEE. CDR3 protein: CASSSPQQETQYF. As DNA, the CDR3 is TGTGCCAGCAGCTCCCCCCAGCAAGAGACCCAGTACTTC.

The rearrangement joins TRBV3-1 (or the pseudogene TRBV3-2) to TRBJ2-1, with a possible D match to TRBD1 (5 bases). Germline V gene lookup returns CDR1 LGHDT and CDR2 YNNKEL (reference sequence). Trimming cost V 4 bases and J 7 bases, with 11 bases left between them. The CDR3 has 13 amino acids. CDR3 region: CASSPLSGNEQFF. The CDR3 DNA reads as TGTGCCAGCAGCCCCCTTTCAGGGAATGAGCAGTTCTTC.

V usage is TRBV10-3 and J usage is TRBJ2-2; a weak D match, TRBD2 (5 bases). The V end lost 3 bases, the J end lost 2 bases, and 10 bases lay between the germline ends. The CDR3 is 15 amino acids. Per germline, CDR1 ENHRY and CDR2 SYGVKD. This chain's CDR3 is CAISDTGINTGELFF. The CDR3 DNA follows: TGTGCCATCAGTGACACGGGAATAAACACCGGGGAGCTGTTTTTT.

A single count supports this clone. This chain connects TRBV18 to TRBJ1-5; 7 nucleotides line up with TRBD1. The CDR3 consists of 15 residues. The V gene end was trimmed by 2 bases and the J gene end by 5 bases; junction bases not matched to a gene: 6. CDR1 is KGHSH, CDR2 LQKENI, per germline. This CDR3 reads CASSPIQGSDQPQHF. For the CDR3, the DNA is TGTGCCAGCTCACCAATACAGGGGTCGGATCAGCCCCAGCATTTT.

The CDR3: CASSIGQGATTGELFF. DNA of the CDR3: TGTGCCAGCAGCATAGGCCAGGGGGCGACCACCGGGGAGCTGTTTTTT. The chain employs TRBV5-4 and TRBJ2-2, with 8 bases identical to TRBD1. The germline CDR1 and CDR2 sequences are SGHNT and YYREEE (reference sequence). This CDR3 contains 16 residues. The V segment lost 4 bases and the J segment 4 bases; nucleotides outside the gene matches: 9.

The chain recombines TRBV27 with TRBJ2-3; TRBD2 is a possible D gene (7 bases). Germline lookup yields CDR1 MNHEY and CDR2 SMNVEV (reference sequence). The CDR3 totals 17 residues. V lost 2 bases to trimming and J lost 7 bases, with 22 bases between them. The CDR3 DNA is TGTGCCAGCAGTTTAACATTGGGGGGGGCCGGAGCATATACGCAGTATTTT. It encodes CASSLTLGGAGAYTQYF.

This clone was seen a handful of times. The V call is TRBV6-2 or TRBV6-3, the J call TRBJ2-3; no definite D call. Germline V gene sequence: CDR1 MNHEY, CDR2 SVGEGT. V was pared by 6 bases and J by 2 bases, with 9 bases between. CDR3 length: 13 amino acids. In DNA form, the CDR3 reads TGTGCCAGCAGCTCCCCCCACACAGATACGCAGTATTTT. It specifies CASSSPHTDTQYF.

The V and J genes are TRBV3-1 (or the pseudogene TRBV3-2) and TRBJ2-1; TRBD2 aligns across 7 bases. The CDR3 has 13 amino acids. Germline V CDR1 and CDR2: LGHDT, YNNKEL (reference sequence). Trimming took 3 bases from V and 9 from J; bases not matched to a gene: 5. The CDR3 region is CASSHGTIPEQFF. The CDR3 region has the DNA TGTGCCAGCAGCCACGGGACTATCCCTGAGCAGTTCTTC.

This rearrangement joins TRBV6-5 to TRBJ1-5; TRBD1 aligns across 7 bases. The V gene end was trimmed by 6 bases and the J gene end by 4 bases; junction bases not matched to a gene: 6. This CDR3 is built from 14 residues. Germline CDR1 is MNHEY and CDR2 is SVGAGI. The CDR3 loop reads CASRGQTGNQPQHF. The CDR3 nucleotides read TGTGCCAGCAGGGGACAGACCGGAAATCAGCCCCAGCATTTT.

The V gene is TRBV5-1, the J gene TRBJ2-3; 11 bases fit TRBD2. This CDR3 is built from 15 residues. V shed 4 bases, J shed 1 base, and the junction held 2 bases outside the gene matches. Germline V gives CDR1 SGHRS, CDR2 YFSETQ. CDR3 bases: TGCGCCAGCAGCCTGACTAGCGGGGGCACAGATACGCAGTATTTT. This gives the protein CASSLTSGGTDTQYF.

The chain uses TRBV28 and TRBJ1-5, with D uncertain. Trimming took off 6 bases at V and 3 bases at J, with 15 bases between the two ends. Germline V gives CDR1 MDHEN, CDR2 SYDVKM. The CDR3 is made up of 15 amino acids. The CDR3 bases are TGTGCCAGCAGGACGCCCGAGAGGGTCAATCAGCCCCAGCATTTT. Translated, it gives CASRTPERVNQPQHF.

This CDR3 is CASSSPGQGRTEAFF. CDR3 nucleotides: TGTGCCAGCAGCTCGCCGGGACAGGGGAGAACTGAAGCTTTCTTT. The genes are TRBV7-2 and TRBJ1-1, with 10 bases matching TRBD1. Germline assignment: CDR1 SGHTA and CDR2 FQGNSA. The V and J ends lost 4 bases and 5 bases, in that order; junction bases with no gene match: 7. The CDR3 is 15 residues long.

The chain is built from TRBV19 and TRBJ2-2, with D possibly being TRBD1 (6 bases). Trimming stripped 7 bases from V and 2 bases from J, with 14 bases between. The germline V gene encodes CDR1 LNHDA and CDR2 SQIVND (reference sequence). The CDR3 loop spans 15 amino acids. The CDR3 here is CASNRAAPNTGELFF. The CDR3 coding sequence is TGTGCCAGTAACAGGGCAGCTCCTAACACCGGGGAGCTGTTTTTT. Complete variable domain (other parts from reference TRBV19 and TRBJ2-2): DGGITQSPKYLFRKEGQNVTLSCEQNLNHDAMYWYRQDPGQGLRLIYYSQIVNDFQKGDIAEGYSVSREKKESFPLTVTSAQKNPTAFYLCASNRAAPNTGELFFGEGSRLTVL.

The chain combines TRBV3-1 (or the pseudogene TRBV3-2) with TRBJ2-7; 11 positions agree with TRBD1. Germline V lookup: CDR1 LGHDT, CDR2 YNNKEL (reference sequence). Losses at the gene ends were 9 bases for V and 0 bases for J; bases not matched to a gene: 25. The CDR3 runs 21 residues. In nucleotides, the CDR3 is TGTGCCAGACTGGGTCCCGGGACAGGGGGTGGCCGACCCCGATGCTCCTACGAGCAGTACTTC. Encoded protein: CARLGPGTGGGRPRCSYEQYF.

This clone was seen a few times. The CDR3 spells CASSMGAGREAFF. DNA for the CDR3: TGTGCCAGTAGTATGGGAGCCGGGAGAGAGGCTTTCTTT. This sequence joins TRBV19 and TRBJ1-1; D gene unclear. V lost 3 bases to trimming and J lost 11 bases, with 16 bases between them. CDR1 is LNHDA and CDR2 is SQIVND in the germline V gene (reference sequence). There are 13 residues in the CDR3.

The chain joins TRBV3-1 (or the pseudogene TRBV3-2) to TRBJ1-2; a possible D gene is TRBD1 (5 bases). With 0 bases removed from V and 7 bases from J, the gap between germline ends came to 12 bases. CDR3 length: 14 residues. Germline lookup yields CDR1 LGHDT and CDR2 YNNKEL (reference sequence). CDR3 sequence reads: CASSQDLFGAGYTF. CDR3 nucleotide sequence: TGTGCCAGCAGCCAAGATCTTTTTGGGGCTGGCTACACCTTC.

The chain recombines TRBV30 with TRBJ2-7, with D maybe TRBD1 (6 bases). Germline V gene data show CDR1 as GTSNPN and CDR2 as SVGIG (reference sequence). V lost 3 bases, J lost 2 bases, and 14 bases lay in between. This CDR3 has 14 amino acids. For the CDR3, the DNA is TGTGCCTGGAGAACGGGACACGGCGCCTACGAGCAGTACGTC. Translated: CAWRTGHGAYEQYV.

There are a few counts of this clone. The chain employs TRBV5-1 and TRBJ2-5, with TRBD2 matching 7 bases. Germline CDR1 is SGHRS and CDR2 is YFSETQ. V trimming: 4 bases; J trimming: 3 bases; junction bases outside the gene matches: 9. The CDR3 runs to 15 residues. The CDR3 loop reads CASSPGTTQKETQYF. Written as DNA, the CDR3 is TGCGCCAGCAGCCCGGGGACTACGCAAAAAGAGACCCAGTACTTC.

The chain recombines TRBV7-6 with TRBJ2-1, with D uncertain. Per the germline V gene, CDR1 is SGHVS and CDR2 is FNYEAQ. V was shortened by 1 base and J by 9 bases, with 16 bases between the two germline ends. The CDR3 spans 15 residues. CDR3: CASSLVPTDSAEQFF. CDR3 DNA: TGTGCCAGCAGCTTAGTCCCTACAGATTCCGCTGAGCAGTTCTTC.

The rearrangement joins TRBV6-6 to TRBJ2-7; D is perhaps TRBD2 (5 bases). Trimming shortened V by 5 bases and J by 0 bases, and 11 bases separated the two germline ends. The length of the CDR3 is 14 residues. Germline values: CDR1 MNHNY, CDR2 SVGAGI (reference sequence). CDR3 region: CASSPHGDSYEQYV. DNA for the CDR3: TGTGCCAGCAGTCCACACGGGGACTCCTACGAGCAGTACGTC.

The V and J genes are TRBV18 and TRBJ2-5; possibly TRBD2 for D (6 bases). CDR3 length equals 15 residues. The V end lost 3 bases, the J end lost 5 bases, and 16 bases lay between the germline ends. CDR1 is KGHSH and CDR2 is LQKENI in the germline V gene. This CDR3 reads CASSPTGGAGETQYF. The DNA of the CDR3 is TGTGCCAGCTCACCGACCGGCGGGGCCGGGGAGACCCAGTACTTC.

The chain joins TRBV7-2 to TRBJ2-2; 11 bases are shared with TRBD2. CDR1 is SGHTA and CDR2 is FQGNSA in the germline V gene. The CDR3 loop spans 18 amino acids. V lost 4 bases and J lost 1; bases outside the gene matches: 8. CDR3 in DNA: TGTGCCAGCAGCTCGCGCCTTGGGACTAGCGGGAACACCGGGGAGCTGTTTTTT. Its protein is CASSSRLGTSGNTGELFF.

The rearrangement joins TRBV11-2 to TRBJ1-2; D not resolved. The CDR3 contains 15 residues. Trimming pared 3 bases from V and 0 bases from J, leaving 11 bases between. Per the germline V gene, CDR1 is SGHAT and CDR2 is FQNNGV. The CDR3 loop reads CASSFPRGPNYGYTF. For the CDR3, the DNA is TGTGCCAGCAGCTTTCCCCGAGGGCCTAACTATGGCTACACCTTC.

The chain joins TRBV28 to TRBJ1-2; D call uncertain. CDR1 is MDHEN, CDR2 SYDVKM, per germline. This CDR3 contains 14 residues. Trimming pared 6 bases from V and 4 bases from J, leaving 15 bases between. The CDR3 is CASRPPLAGYGYTF. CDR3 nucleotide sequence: TGTGCCAGCAGGCCACCCCTGGCGGGCTATGGCTACACCTTC.

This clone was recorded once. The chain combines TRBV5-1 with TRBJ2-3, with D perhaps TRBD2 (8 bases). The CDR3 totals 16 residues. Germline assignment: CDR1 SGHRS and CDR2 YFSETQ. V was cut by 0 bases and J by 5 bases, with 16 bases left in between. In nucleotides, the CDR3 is TGCGCCAGCAGCTTGGATCTCGGGAGGGGGCAAGATACGCAGTATTTT. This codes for CASSLDLGRGQDTQYF.